These T cell receptor beta chains were read from a single sample in a study of shared clonotypes between healthy human individuals. Only in-frame clones appear in the TCRdb table, and some are missing; sequencing was by immunoSEQ multiplex PCR. Of about 2 million clones listed, 85% to 95% are singletons. The source material was naive CD4+ T cells sorted from blood. Source of these receptors: a man between 18 and 35 years old in good health. Each CDR3 is given with its conserved first and last residue. The order of the fields is CDR3 DNA, CDR3 protein, V gene, clone size, J gene, D gene. A D gene is named only where the DNA matches it firmly. Some rows have no size entry. The others give once, few or many, or a class for an expanded clone.

CDR3nt: TGTGCCAGCAGCCTCCCCCGGAGCTCCTACAATGAGCAGTTCTTC; CDR3aa: CASSLPRSSYNEQFF; v_gene: TRBV13; abundance: NA; j_gene: TRBJ2-1; d_gene: NA
CDR3nt: TGTGCCAGCAGTTTTCTACAGGGGGATGAAGCTTTCTTT; CDR3aa: CASSFLQGDEAFF; v_gene: TRBV27; abundance: NA; j_gene: TRBJ1-1; d_gene: TRBD1
CDR3nt: TGTGCCAGCAGTGAACCTGGACGGGATAATTCACCCCTCCACTTT; CDR3aa: CASSEPGRDNSPLHF; v_gene: TRBV6-1; abundance: NA; j_gene: TRBJ1-6; d_gene: NA
CDR3nt: TGCGCCAGCAGCCCCTACGGGGAAAAACTGTTTTTT; CDR3aa: CASSPYGEKLFF; v_gene: TRBV5-1; abundance: NA; j_gene: TRBJ1-4; d_gene: NA
CDR3nt: TGTGCCAGCAGCCCATCGACCAGCAATGAGCAGTTCTTC; CDR3aa: CASSPSTSNEQFF; v_gene: TRBV9; abundance: NA; j_gene: TRBJ2-1; d_gene: NA
CDR3nt: TGTGCCAGCAGCTTCGGAGGGGGGAGGGAGACCCAGTACTTC; CDR3aa: CASSFGGGRETQYF; v_gene: TRBV7-2; abundance: NA; j_gene: TRBJ2-5; d_gene: NA
CDR3nt: TGTGCCAGCAGTGGGCGGAATTCACCCCTCCACTTT; CDR3aa: CASSGRNSPLHF; v_gene: TRBV6-5; abundance: NA; j_gene: TRBJ1-6; d_gene: NA
CDR3nt: TGTGCCAGCAGCTTAGCCGGGACAGTGGACTACGAGCAGTACTTC; CDR3aa: CASSLAGTVDYEQYF; v_gene: TRBV6-6; abundance: once; j_gene: TRBJ2-7; d_gene: TRBD1
CDR3nt: TGCGCCAGCAGCCCTCAAGGGCGGGGAGCCAAAAACATTCAGTACTTC; CDR3aa: CASSPQGRGAKNIQYF; v_gene: TRBV4-1; abundance: NA; j_gene: TRBJ2-4; d_gene: NA
CDR3nt: TGCGCCAGCAGCTTTTACGGGGGCAACTCTGGGGCCAACGTCCTGACTTTC; CDR3aa: CASSFYGGNSGANVLTF; v_gene: TRBV5-1; abundance: NA; j_gene: TRBJ2-6; d_gene: NA
CDR3nt: TGCGCCAGCGGGCACGAGATCTACGAGCAGTACTTC; CDR3aa: CASGHEIYEQYF; v_gene: TRBV5-1; abundance: NA; j_gene: TRBJ2-7; d_gene: NA
CDR3nt: TGTGCCAGCAGTCTCCAGGGTGGGGGAACCGGGGAGCTGTTTTTT; CDR3aa: CASSLQGGGTGELFF; v_gene: TRBV6-1; abundance: NA; j_gene: TRBJ2-2; d_gene: NA
CDR3nt: TGTGCCAGCTCACAAGGGACAAGAAATGAAAAACTGTTTTTT; CDR3aa: CASSQGTRNEKLFF; v_gene: TRBV18; abundance: NA; j_gene: TRBJ1-4; d_gene: NA
CDR3nt: TGTGCCAGCAGCCCCCAGCAAGGTTTAGGCTACGAGCAGTACTTC; CDR3aa: CASSPQQGLGYEQYF; v_gene: TRBV11-2; abundance: NA; j_gene: TRBJ2-7; d_gene: NA
CDR3nt: TGTGCCAGCCTTGGGACTAGCGGGGGATTCTCCGAGCAGTACTTC; CDR3aa: CASLGTSGGFSEQYF; v_gene: TRBV2; abundance: NA; j_gene: TRBJ2-7; d_gene: TRBD2
CDR3nt: TGTGCCAGCAGCAGACAGGGACTAAACTATGGCTACACCTTC; CDR3aa: CASSRQGLNYGYTF; v_gene: TRBV5-6; abundance: NA; j_gene: TRBJ1-2; d_gene: TRBD1
CDR3nt: TGTGCCTGGAGTTCATGGGGAGAAAAACTGTTTTTT; CDR3aa: CAWSSWGEKLFF; v_gene: TRBV30; abundance: NA; j_gene: TRBJ1-4; d_gene: NA
CDR3nt: TGTGCCAGCAGCGCAAGACAGGGACCCATGAACACTGAAGCTTTCTTT; CDR3aa: CASSARQGPMNTEAFF; v_gene: TRBV9; abundance: once; j_gene: TRBJ1-1; d_gene: TRBD1
CDR3nt: TGTGCCAGCAGTGAAGAATGGACAGGGGTTCAGCCCCAGCATTTT; CDR3aa: CASSEEWTGVQPQHF; v_gene: TRBV6-1; abundance: NA; j_gene: TRBJ1-5; d_gene: TRBD1
CDR3nt: TGTGCCAGCAGCTTATGGGGTGAGCAGTTCTTC; CDR3aa: CASSLWGEQFF; v_gene: TRBV7-9; abundance: many; j_gene: TRBJ2-1; d_gene: NA
CDR3nt: TGTGCCAGCAGCGCGGAGCAGGGTGGCAACTATGGCTACACCTTC; CDR3aa: CASSAEQGGNYGYTF; v_gene: TRBV9; abundance: few; j_gene: TRBJ1-2; d_gene: NA
CDR3nt: TGTGCCAGCAGCTCAGACAGGGTGGGCTATGGCTACACCTTC; CDR3aa: CASSSDRVGYGYTF; v_gene: TRBV2; abundance: NA; j_gene: TRBJ1-2; d_gene: TRBD1
CDR3nt: TGTGCCACCAGCCCACAGGACTCTGGAAACACCATATATTTT; CDR3aa: CATSPQDSGNTIYF; v_gene: TRBV15; abundance: NA; j_gene: TRBJ1-3; d_gene: NA
CDR3nt: TGCGCCAGCAGCCCGGGGACAGGGATCGCCTACGAGCAGTACTTC; CDR3aa: CASSPGTGIAYEQYF; v_gene: TRBV5-1; abundance: NA; j_gene: TRBJ2-7; d_gene: TRBD1
CDR3nt: TGTGCCAGCAGCTTGTTAGGCCTTACCTACGAGCAGTACTTC; CDR3aa: CASSLLGLTYEQYF; v_gene: TRBV5-6; abundance: NA; j_gene: TRBJ2-7; d_gene: NA
CDR3nt: TGTGCCACCAGCGGTAAACAGGGTAAAGTTTATTCACCCCTCCACTTT; CDR3aa: CATSGKQGKVYSPLHF; v_gene: TRBV15; abundance: NA; j_gene: TRBJ1-6; d_gene: NA
CDR3nt: TGTGCCAGCTCACCCCTGGGACTCCTCTCTGGAAACACCATATATTTT; CDR3aa: CASSPLGLLSGNTIYF; v_gene: TRBV18; abundance: NA; j_gene: TRBJ1-3; d_gene: NA
CDR3nt: TGTGCCAGCTCACCAAGGACAGATACGCAGTATTTT; CDR3aa: CASSPRTDTQYF; v_gene: TRBV18; abundance: NA; j_gene: TRBJ2-3; d_gene: NA